This T cell receptor (beta chain) was identified in a study of cytomegalovirus exposure and HLA in healthy donors. Study outcomes and limitations: As confirmed in vitro, three CMV-associated chains were specific for CMV antigens.

About this clone itself: The antigen is not known.

The germline V and J ends were trimmed by 5 bases and 4 bases, with 9 bases remaining between them. CDR3 length: 12 amino acids. The germline CDR1 and CDR2 sequences are SEHNR and FQNEAQ (reference sequence). PCR was performed using 60 Vbeta and 13 Jbeta primers. Produced via immunoSEQ multiplex PCR; TCRdb's table is partial and in-frame only. The table has about 67,000 clones, 85% to 90% seen once. The clonotype originates from a woman in her 30s in good health and CMV-seropositive. This chain links TRBV7-9 with TRBJ2-7; D is possibly TRBD2 (5 bases). Sequencing was carried out using PBMCs. CDR3 amino acids: CASSPDFYEQYF. The CDR3 nucleotides read TGTGCCAGCAGCCCGGACTTTTACGAGCAGTACTTC.